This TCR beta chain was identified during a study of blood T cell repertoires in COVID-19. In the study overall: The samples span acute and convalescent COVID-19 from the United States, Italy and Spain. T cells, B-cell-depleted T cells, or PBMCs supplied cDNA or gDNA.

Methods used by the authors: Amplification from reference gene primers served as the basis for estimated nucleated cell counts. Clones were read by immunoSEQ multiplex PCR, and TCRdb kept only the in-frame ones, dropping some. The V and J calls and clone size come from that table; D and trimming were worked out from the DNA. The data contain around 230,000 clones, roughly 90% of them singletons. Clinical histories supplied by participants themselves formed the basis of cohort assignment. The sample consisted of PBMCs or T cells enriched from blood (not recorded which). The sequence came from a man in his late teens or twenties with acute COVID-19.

The DNA of the CDR3 is TGTGCCAGCAGTTTGGGTCAGGGTTTAGGGGGCTACACCTTC. This gives the protein CASSLGQGLGGYTF. V and J are TRBV28 and TRBJ1-2, with D maybe TRBD1 (5 bases). Germline lookup yields CDR1 MDHEN and CDR2 SYDVKM. This CDR3 region has 14 residues. V shed 3 bases and J shed 8 bases, with 16 bases lying between them.